This TCR beta chain was recorded in a study of T cell clones after liver transplantation (dated by TCRdb to between 2018 and 2021). In terms of the full investigation: The samples were obtained from ITN030ST, a randomized trial that attempted immunosuppression withdrawal within 2 years after liver transplantation. Blood samples were collected pre-transplant, pre-randomization before withdrawal, and post-randomization after either full withdrawal or failed withdrawal. Donor-reactive T cell clones were identified by TCRbeta sequencing following a pre-transplant mixed lymphocyte reaction and were subsequently tracked in post-transplant blood. A cohort of 8 liver transplant recipients was studied, of whom 3 were classified as tolerant and 5 as non-tolerant. Of the eight recipients, a few were HCV-positive, while the remaining recipients had been transplanted for non-autoimmune, non-viral indications. Third party-reactive TCRbeta sequences from pre-transplant MLRs were also identified as an antigen-independent comparator for donor-reactive sequences. No induction therapy was given to the subjects, and standard immunosuppression was administered until randomization at 12-24 months post-transplant. Tolerance was defined as complete withdrawal of immunosuppression for at least one year without a rise in liver enzymes beyond twice the upper limit of normal. Results the study describes overall, beyond this receptor: Conclusions were preliminary, limited by small, heterogeneous patient numbers and non-standardized post-transplant time points. When repertoire turnover was accounted for, significantly reduced detection of donor-reactive sequences was found in 7 of 8 subjects for CD4 and in 8 of 8 subjects for CD8. Because allograft tissue specimens were not available, migration of donor-reactive T cells into the graft, rather than deletion, may have occurred. Donor-reactive sequences declined more than third party-reactive ones, suggesting partial antigen-specific deletion unrelated to withdrawal success. Low numbers of available donor cells limited the measurable donor-reactive repertoire in two subjects. In 5 of 8 subjects, regardless of tolerance or HCV status, circulating donor-reactive CD4 TCRbeta sequences dropped significantly post-transplant.

Thawed unstimulated PBMCs were stained for CD3, CD4 and CD8 and FACS-sorted into CD3+CD4+ and CD3+CD8+ populations. All 8 studied subjects were randomized to immunosuppression withdrawal. Genomic DNA was isolated with the Qiagen DNeasy Blood and Tissue Kit. Using immunoSEQ, frozen genomic DNA was subjected to high-throughput TCRbeta CDR3 sequencing, a process that included PCR amplification, mapping, bias correction and internal controls. For the original study's pipeline: Only productive rearrangements were retained, with each unique TCRbeta sequence defined by its CDR3 nucleotide sequence together with its V and J gene. For classification of a sequence as donor-reactive, at least 5-fold expansion in CFSE-low cells relative to unstimulated pre-transplant cells and a frequency of at least 0.01% were required. To ensure at least 90% detection power, minimum frequency thresholds were set for each subject based on that subject's lowest-template unstimulated sample. Jensen-Shannon divergence between the top 1000 TCRbeta sequences post- versus pre-transplant served as the measure of repertoire turnover. Two-sided Fisher's exact tests were used to test for changes in the detection of donor-reactive sequences. This immuneACCESS table, as held by TCRdb, lists in-frame sequences with V and J called but not all clones. Of the missing ones, under half trace to an unresolved V gene in checked studies; the others have no known cause. V and J calls and clone size are those listed in that table; D and trimming were worked out from the DNA. The sample table shows roughly 23,000 clones, and approximately 94% are seen once. Around 25% of the sample rests with the top ten.

Counted from cysteine to phenylalanine, this CDR3 has 15 amino acids. CDR3 DNA is the only sequence kept; it has 45 bases, read in frame from the first base. V is clipped by 6 bases and J by 4 bases, and the sequence between their germline boundaries is 18 bases long. Per the germline V gene (reference sequence), MNHNY is the CDR1 and SVGAGI is the CDR2. On this clone itself: Its cognate antigen has yet to be identified. No base quality values were provided; no much bigger clone lies one nucleotide off.

The receptor comes from a human patient who received a liver transplant. The graft donor may be the source of some T cells after a transplant. This chain joins TRBV6-6 to TRBJ2-5; the D gene cannot be named for sure. The source was CD8+ T cells from blood, collected about 26 months after liver transplant. The bases read TGTGCCAGCAGCTCACGGCGGTATGAGGTAGAGACCCAGTACTTC. Its protein is CASSSRRYEVETQYF.